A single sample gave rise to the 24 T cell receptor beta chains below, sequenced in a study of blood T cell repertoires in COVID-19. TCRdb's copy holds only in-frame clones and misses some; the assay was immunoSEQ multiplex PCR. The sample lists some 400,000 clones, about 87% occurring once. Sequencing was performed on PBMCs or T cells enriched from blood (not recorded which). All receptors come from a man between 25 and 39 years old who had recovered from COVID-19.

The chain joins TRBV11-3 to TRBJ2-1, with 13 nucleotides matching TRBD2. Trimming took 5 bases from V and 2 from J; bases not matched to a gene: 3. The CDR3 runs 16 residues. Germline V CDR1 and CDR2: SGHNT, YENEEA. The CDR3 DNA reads TGTGCCAGCAGCACCGGGACTAGCGGGACCTACAATGAGCAGTTCTTC. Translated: CASSTGTSGTYNEQFF.

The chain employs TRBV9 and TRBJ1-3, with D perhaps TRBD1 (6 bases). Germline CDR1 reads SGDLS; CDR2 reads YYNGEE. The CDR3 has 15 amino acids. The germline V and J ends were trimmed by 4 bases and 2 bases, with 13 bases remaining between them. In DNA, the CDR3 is TGTGCCAGCAGCTCGTGGGGGACAACTGGAAACACCATATATTTT. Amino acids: CASSSWGTTGNTIYF.

CDR3 protein: CASSLGGLDRTGELFF. CDR3 sequence (DNA): TGTGCCAGCAGCTTAGGGGGACTAGATCGCACCGGGGAGCTGTTTTTT. This chain connects TRBV7-9 to TRBJ2-2, with 8 bases fitting TRBD2. The CDR3 is 16 amino acids. Unmatched junction bases numbered 5, after V lost 1 base and J lost 4 bases. Germline CDR1 reads SEHNR; CDR2 reads FQNEAQ (reference sequence).

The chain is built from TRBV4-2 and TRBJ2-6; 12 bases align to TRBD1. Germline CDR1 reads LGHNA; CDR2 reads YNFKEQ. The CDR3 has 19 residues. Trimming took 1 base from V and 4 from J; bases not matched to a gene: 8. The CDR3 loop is CASSQVPGQGASGANVLTF. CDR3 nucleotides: TGTGCCAGCAGCCAAGTCCCGGGACAGGGGGCTTCAGGGGCCAACGTCCTGACTTTC.

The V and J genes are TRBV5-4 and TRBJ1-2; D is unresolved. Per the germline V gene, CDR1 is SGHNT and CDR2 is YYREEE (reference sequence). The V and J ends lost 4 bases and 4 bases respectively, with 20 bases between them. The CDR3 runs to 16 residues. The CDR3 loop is CASSPPGRGVAYGYTF. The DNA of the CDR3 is TGTGCCAGCAGCCCCCCTGGGCGGGGAGTCGCCTATGGCTACACCTTC.

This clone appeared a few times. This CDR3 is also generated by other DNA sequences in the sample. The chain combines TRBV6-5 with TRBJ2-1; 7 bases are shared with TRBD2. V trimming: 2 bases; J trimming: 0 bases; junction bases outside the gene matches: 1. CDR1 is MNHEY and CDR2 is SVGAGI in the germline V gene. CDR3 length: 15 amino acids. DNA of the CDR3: TGTGCCAGCAGTTACGGCGGGAGCTCCTACAATGAGCAGTTCTTC. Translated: CASSYGGSSYNEQFF.

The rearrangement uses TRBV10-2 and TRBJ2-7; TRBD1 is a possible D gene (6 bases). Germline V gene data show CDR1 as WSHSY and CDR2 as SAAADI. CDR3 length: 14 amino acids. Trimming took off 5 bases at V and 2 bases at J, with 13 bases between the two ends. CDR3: CASSRLGTTYEQYF. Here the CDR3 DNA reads TGCGCCAGCAGTCGTCTGGGGACAACCTACGAGCAGTACTTC.

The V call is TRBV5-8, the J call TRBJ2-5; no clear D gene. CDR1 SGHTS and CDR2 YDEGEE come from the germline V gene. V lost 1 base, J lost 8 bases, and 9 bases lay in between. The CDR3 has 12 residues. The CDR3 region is CASSLNRKTQYF. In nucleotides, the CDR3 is TGTGCCAGCAGCTTGAACAGAAAAACCCAGTACTTC.

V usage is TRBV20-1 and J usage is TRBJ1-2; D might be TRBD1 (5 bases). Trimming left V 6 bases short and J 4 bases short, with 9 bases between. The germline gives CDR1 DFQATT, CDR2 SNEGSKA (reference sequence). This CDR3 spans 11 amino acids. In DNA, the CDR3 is TGCAGTGCCTACAGGAGCTATGGCTACACCTTC. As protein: CSAYRSYGYTF.

The CDR3 protein is CASSIETRYSGNTIYF. The CDR3 DNA reads TGTGCCAGTAGTATCGAGACGCGGTACTCTGGAAACACCATATATTTT. This chain links TRBV19 with TRBJ1-3; no definite D call. The CDR3 has 16 residues. Germline loops: CDR1 LNHDA, CDR2 SQIVND (reference sequence). The ends were cut back, 3 bases at V and 0 bases at J, with 12 bases in the middle.

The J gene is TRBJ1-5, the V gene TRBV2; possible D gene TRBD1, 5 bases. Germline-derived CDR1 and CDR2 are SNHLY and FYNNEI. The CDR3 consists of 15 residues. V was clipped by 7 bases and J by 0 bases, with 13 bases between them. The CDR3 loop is CASTGGPFSNQPQHF. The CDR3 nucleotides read TGTGCCAGCACGGGGGGTCCCTTTAGCAATCAGCCCCAGCATTTT.

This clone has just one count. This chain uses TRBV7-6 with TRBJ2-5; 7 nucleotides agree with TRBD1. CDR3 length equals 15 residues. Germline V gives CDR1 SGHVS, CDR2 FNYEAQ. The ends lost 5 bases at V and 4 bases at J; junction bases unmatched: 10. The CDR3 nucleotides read TGTGCCAGCAGCCCCGGGACAGTCAGATCAGAGACCCAGTACTTC. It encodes CASSPGTVRSETQYF.

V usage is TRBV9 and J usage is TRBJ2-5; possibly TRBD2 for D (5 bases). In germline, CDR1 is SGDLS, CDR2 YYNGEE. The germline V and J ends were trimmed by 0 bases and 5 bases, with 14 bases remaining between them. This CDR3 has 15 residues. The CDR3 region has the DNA TGTGCCAGCAGCGTAGATGGCCGGGAAGCGGAGACCCAGTACTTC. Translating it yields CASSVDGREAETQYF.

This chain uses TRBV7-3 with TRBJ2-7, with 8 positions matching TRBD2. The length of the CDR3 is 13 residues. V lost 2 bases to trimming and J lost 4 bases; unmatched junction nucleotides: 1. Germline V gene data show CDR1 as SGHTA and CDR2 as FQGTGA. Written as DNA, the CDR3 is TGTGCCAGCAGCTTAGGACTAGCTTACGAGCAGTACTTC. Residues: CASSLGLAYEQYF.

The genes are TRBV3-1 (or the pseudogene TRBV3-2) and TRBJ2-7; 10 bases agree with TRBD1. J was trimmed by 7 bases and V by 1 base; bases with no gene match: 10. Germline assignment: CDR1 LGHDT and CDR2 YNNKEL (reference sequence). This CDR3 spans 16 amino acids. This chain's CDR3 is CASSQGRDRGVGEQYF. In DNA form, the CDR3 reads TGTGCCAGCAGCCAAGGCCGGGACAGGGGAGTTGGGGAGCAGTACTTC.

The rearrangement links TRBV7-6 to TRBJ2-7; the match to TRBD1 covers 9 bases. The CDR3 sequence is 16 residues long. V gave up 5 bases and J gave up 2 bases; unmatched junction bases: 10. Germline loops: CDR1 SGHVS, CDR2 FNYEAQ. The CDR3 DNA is TGTGCCAGCAGCCCCCTGGGGACAGGGATAACCTACGAGCAGTACTTC. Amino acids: CASSPLGTGITYEQYF.

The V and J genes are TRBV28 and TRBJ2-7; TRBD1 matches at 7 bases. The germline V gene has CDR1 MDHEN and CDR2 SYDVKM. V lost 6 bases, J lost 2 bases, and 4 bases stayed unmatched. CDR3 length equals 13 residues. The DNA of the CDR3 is TGTGCCAGCAGCCGGACAGGAACCTACGAGCAGTACTTC. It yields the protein CASSRTGTYEQYF.

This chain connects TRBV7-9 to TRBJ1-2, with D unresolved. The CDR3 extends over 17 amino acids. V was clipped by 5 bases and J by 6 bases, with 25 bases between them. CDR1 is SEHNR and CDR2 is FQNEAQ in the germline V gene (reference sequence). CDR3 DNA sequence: TGTGCCAGCAGCCCAGCGGGAGCCCTCCTCCCTCTCGATGGCTACACCTTC. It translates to CASSPAGALLPLDGYTF.

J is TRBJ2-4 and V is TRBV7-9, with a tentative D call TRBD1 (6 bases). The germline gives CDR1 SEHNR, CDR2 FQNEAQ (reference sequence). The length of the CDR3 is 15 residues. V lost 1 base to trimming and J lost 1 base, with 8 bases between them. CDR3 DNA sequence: TGTGCCAGCAGCTTAGTCCAGGGGGCCAAAAACATTCAGTACTTC. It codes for CASSLVQGAKNIQYF.

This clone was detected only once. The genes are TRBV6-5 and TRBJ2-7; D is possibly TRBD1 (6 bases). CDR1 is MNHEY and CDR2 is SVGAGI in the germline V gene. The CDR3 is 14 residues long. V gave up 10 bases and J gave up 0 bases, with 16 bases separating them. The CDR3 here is CATREAGVSYEQYF. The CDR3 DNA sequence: TGTGCCACCAGAGAGGCAGGGGTCTCCTACGAGCAGTACTTC.

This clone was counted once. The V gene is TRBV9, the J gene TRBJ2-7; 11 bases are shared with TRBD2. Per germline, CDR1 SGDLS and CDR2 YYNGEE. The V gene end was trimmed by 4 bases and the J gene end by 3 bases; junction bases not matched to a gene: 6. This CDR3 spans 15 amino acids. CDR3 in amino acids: CASSNSGTSGYEQYF. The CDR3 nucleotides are TGTGCCAGCAGCAACTCCGGGACTAGCGGCTACGAGCAGTACTTC.

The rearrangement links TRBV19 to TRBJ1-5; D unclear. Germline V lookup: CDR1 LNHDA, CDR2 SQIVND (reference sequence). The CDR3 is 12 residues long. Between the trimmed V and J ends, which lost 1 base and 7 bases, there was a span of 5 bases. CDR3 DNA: TGTGCCAGTAGTATAGGGCAGCAGCCCCAGCATTTT. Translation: CASSIGQQPQHF.

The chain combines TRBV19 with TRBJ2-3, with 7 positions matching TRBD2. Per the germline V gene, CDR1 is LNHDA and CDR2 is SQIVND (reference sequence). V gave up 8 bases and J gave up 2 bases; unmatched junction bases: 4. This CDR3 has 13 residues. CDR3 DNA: TGTGCCAGTGGGAGGGGTCTCACAGATACGCAGTATTTT. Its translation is CASGRGLTDTQYF. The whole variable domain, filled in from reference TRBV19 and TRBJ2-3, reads DGGITQSPKYLFRKEGQNVTLSCEQNLNHDAMYWYRQDPGQGLRLIYYSQIVNDFQKGDIAEGYSVSREKKESFPLTVTSAQKNPTAFYLCASGRGLTDTQYFGPGTRLTVL.

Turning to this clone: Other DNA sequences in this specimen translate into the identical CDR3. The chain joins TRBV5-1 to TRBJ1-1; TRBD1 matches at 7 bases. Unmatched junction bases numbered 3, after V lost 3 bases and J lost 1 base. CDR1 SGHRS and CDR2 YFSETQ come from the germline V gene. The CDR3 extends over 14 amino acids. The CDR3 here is CASSSGTANTEAFF. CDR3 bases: TGCGCCAGCAGCTCGGGGACAGCGAACACTGAAGCTTTCTTT.